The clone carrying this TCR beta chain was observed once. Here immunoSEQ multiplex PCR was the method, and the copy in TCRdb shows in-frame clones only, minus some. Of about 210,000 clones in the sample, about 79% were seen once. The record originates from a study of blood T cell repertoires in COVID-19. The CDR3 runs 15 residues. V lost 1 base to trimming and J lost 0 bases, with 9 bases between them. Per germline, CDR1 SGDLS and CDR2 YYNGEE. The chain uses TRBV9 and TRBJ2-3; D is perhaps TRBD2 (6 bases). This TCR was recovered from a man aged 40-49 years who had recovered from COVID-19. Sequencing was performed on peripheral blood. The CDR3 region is CASSVSGSSTDTQYF. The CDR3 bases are TGTGCCAGCAGCGTAAGCGGGTCTAGCACAGATACGCAGTATTTT.